This entry concerns a single T cell receptor beta chain. Its antigen remains unknown. The data were taken from a study of blood T cells in healthy people across ages. Regarding the study as a whole: While age rose, TCR beta diversity per million T cells dropped in a roughly linear way. Leaving the PBMCs unsorted stopped any conclusive comparison of naive versus antigen-experienced cells.

Combining a sample-barcoded 5' primer with a J-beta primer mix, a second PCR ran for about 7 to 11 cycles. TCRdb used MiXCR to reprocess the 5' RACE reads, holding one entry per CDR3 protein. The sample lists about 1.1 million distinct CDR3 sequences, under 40% seen once, with about an eighth in the top ten. V was pared by 5 bases and J by 4 bases, with 11 bases of the junction left unmatched. The germline V gene has CDR1 SGHTA and CDR2 FQGNSA. The CDR3 sequence is 16 residues long. The J gene is TRBJ2-3, the V gene TRBV7-2; 8 bases align to TRBD1. The TCR originated in a man aged 18 to 35 in good health. The sample was blood. The CDR3 region has the DNA TGTGCCAGCAGCCGTTACCAGGGGGCTGGGGCAGATACGCAGTATTTT. It codes for CASSRYQGAGADTQYF. Supplemented by reference TRBV7-2 and TRBJ2-3, the full variable domain reads GAGVSQSPSNKVTEKGKDVELRCDPISGHTALYWYRQSLGQGLEFLIYFQGNSAPDKSGLPSDRFSAERTGGSVSTLTIQRTQQEDSAVYLCASSRYQGAGADTQYFGPGTRLTVL.